This T cell receptor beta chain was found in a study of blood T cell repertoires in COVID-19. A single count supports this clone. This CDR3 contains 16 residues. CDR1 MDHEN and CDR2 SYDVKM come from the germline V gene. The V gene end was trimmed by 7 bases and the J gene end by 3 bases; junction bases not matched to a gene: 8. Libraries were prepared by immunoSEQ multiplex PCR; TCRdb keeps only in-frame clonotypes and omits some of them. The sample carries about 230,000 clones, about nine tenths recorded once. Sequences were obtained from peripheral blood. The genes are TRBV28 and TRBJ2-3, with 12 bases matching TRBD2. This TCR was sampled from a woman aged 55-69 years with acute or convalescent COVID-19. CDR3 loop: CASKSSGTSGTDTQYF. The CDR3 DNA reads TGTGCCAGCAAATCATCCGGGACTAGCGGGACAGATACGCAGTATTTT.